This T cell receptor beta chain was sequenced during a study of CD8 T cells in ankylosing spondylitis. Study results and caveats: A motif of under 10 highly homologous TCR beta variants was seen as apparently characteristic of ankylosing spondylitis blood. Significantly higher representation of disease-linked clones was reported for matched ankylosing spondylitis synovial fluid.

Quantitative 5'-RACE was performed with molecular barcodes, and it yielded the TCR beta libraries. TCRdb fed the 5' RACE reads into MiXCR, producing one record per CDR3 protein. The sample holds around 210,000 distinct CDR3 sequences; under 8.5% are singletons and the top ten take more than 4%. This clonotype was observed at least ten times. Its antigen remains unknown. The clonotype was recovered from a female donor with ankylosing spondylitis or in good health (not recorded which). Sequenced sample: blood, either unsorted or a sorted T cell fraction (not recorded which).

CDR3 bases: TGTGCCAGCAGCTTAACTATGGAGACCCAGTACTTC. Its protein is CASSLTMETQYF. This chain links TRBV7-2 with TRBJ2-5; D unclear. The germline gives CDR1 SGHTA, CDR2 FQGNSA. The CDR3 consists of 12 residues. V was shortened by 2 bases and J by 5 bases, with 6 bases between the two germline ends.